This passage covers 23 T cell receptor beta chains from one sample sequenced in a study of T cell responses to AZD1222 COVID-19 vaccine. Some clones are missing from TCRdb's copy, which holds only in-frame ones; the method was immunoSEQ multiplex PCR. The repertoire includes approximately 140,000 clones, about 92% of them detected once, and around 3% sits in the top ten. The input for sequencing was peripheral blood, taken on day 0 of AZD1222 vaccination. The receptors shown here come from an adult in good health.

The chain employs TRBV6-5 and TRBJ1-2, with 7 bases identical to TRBD1. Germline CDR1 MNHEY, CDR2 SVGAGI. V lost 2 bases to trimming and J lost 3 bases; unmatched junction nucleotides: 3. The CDR3 is made up of 14 amino acids. The CDR3 spells CASSYAGTDYGYTF. DNA for the CDR3: TGTGCCAGCAGTTACGCCGGGACAGACTATGGCTACACCTTC.

The V gene is TRBV7-7, the J gene TRBJ2-5; weak D call: TRBD2 (6 bases). The CDR3 runs 14 residues. The germline V gene encodes CDR1 SSHAT and CDR2 FNYEAQ (reference sequence). V was trimmed by 4 bases and J by 5 bases, leaving 14 bases between them. CDR3 nucleotide sequence: TGTGCCAGCAGCTCAGACGGGACTTGGGAGACCCAGTACTTC. This sequence encodes CASSSDGTWETQYF.

The chain links TRBV6-5 to TRBJ2-7; TRBD1 agrees at 9 bases. This CDR3 comprises 15 residues. V lost 8 bases and J lost 0; bases outside the gene matches: 8. The germline gives CDR1 MNHEY, CDR2 SVGAGI. The CDR3 nucleotides are TGTGCCAGCGTACGGGGACAGGGCATCTCCTACGAGCAGTACTTC. This encodes CASVRGQGISYEQYF.

The genes are TRBV9 and TRBJ1-5; D uncertain. The CDR3 loop spans 13 amino acids. V shed 0 bases and J shed 11 bases, with 12 bases lying between them. Per germline, CDR1 SGDLS and CDR2 YYNGEE. CDR3 bases: TGTGCCAGCAGCGTAGCCCCGTCCTCAGCCCAGCATTTT. Its translation is CASSVAPSSAQHF.

CDR3 DNA: TGCGCCAGCAGTGGGGTACTCTACGAGCAGTACTTC. Protein sequence: CASSGVLYEQYF. The V call is TRBV10-1, the J call TRBJ2-7; D ambiguous. This CDR3 is 12 amino acids long. CDR1 is WNHNN and CDR2 is SYGVQD in the germline V gene (reference sequence). Trimming left V 4 bases short and J 3 bases short, with 7 bases between.

The genes are TRBV5-5 and TRBJ1-4; D is unclear. CDR3 length: 16 residues. V lost 0 bases and J lost 0, with 9 bases in between. Per germline, CDR1 SGHKS and CDR2 YYEKEE (reference sequence). The CDR3 DNA sequence: TGTGCCAGCAGCTTGGGGCAGGATGCAACTAATGAAAAACTGTTTTTT. It codes for CASSLGQDATNEKLFF.

The chain links TRBV5-1 to TRBJ1-1; the D gene is possibly TRBD1 (5 bases). This CDR3 has 15 residues. Germline CDR1 reads SGHRS; CDR2 reads YFSETQ. Deletions cut 4 bases from V and 7 bases from J, with 20 bases between. This CDR3 reads CASSPGRDWGFEAFF. As DNA, the CDR3 is TGCGCCAGCAGCCCAGGCCGGGACTGGGGTTTTGAAGCTTTCTTT. Combining the CDR3 with reference TRBV5-1 and TRBJ1-1 gives the whole variable domain KAGVTQTPRYLIKTRGQQVTLSCSPISGHRSVSWYQQTPGQGLQFLFEYFSETQRNKGNFPGRFSGRQFSNSRSEMNVSTLELGDSALYLCASSPGRDWGFEAFFGQGTRLTVV.

The chain is built from TRBV7-9 and TRBJ2-3, with TRBD1 matching over 10 bases. V trimming: 4 bases; J trimming: 4 bases; junction bases outside the gene matches: 2. Germline V lookup: CDR1 SEHNR, CDR2 FQNEAQ (reference sequence). The CDR3 covers 14 residues. CDR3 loop: CASSSTGGSDTQYF. The CDR3 nucleotides read TGTGCCAGCAGCTCGACAGGGGGCTCAGATACGCAGTATTTT.

V is TRBV2 and J is TRBJ1-6; D might be TRBD1 (6 bases). CDR3 length: 16 amino acids. Germline V gene sequence: CDR1 SNHLY, CDR2 FYNNEI. Trimming removed 5 bases from V and 7 bases from J, with 18 bases in between. The CDR3 spells CASSISTGGVNSPLHF. CDR3 DNA sequence: TGTGCCAGCAGTATATCGACAGGAGGGGTAAATTCACCCCTCCACTTT.

The chain employs TRBV6-5 and TRBJ2-7; tentative D call: TRBD1 (6 bases). Looked up from germline, CDR1 is MNHEY and CDR2 is SVGAGI. The ends were cut back, 6 bases at V and 3 bases at J, with 15 bases in the middle. The CDR3 loop spans 14 amino acids. CDR3 DNA: TGTGCCAGCAGCACTTTACAGGGACACTACGAGCAGTACTTC. Amino acid sequence: CASSTLQGHYEQYF.

The rearrangement uses TRBV5-1 and TRBJ2-5; D perhaps matches TRBD1 (6 bases). CDR3 length equals 16 residues. Germline V gene data show CDR1 as SGHRS and CDR2 as YFSETQ. V was trimmed by 0 bases and J by 4 bases, leaving 16 bases between them. CDR3 sequence reads: CASSLGGTTTLETQYF. CDR3 DNA sequence: TGCGCCAGCAGCTTGGGTGGGACAACCACTCTAGAGACCCAGTACTTC.

The genes are TRBV7-3 and TRBJ1-2; D is perhaps TRBD1 (6 bases). Per the germline V gene, CDR1 is SGHTA and CDR2 is FQGTGA. The CDR3 consists of 15 residues. V shed 0 bases and J shed 4 bases, with 12 bases lying between them. The CDR3 nucleotides read TGTGCCAGCAGCTTAACCGGGGGCGCCGCCTATGGCTACACCTTC. Protein: CASSLTGGAAYGYTF.

V and J are TRBV5-4 and TRBJ2-1, with 7 bases matching TRBD2. The germline CDR1 and CDR2 sequences are SGHNT and YYREEE (reference sequence). V trimming: 4 bases; J trimming: 4 bases; junction bases outside the gene matches: 8. The CDR3 consists of 15 residues. Written as DNA, the CDR3 is TGTGCCAGCAGCGAGGGGACTACCTATTACAATGAGCAGTTCTTC. Protein: CASSEGTTYYNEQFF.

This chain uses TRBV28 with TRBJ1-1; tentatively, D is TRBD1 (6 bases). The germline gives CDR1 MDHEN, CDR2 SYDVKM. The CDR3 consists of 12 residues. Between the trimmed V and J ends, which lost 3 bases and 9 bases, there was a span of 11 bases. DNA of the CDR3: TGTGCCAGCAGTTTCATAACAGGGAAAGCTTTCTTT. This gives the protein CASSFITGKAFF.

The rearrangement joins TRBV5-1 to TRBJ2-2; D possibly corresponds to TRBD2 (5 bases). Trimming removed 4 bases from V and 1 base from J, with 11 bases in between. Germline V gives CDR1 SGHRS, CDR2 YFSETQ. The CDR3 length is 15 residues. Here the CDR3 reads CASSPVEGNTGELFF. The CDR3 coding sequence is TGCGCCAGCAGCCCCGTCGAGGGGAACACCGGGGAGCTGTTTTTT.

On this clone itself: Other DNA sequences in this specimen translate into the identical CDR3. The J gene is TRBJ1-2, the V gene TRBV5-6, with 11 nucleotides matching TRBD1. The V gene end was trimmed by 0 bases and the J gene end by 0 bases; junction bases not matched to a gene: 1. The CDR3 consists of 16 residues. In germline, CDR1 is SGHDT, CDR2 YYEEEE. In DNA form, the CDR3 reads TGTGCCAGCAGCTTGGGGACAGGGGGCCCTAACTATGGCTACACCTTC. This encodes CASSLGTGGPNYGYTF. Using reference TRBV5-6 and TRBJ1-2 for the parts outside the CDR3, the full variable domain is DAGVTQSPTHLIKTRGQQVTLRCSPKSGHDTVSWYQQALGQGPQFIFQYYEEEERQRGNFPDRFSGHQFPNYSSELNVNALLLGDSALYLCASSLGTGGPNYGYTFGSGTRLTVV.

The chain carries TRBV27 and TRBJ2-1; TRBD2 might be the D (6 bases). From germline, CDR1 is MNHEY and CDR2 SMNVEV (reference sequence). V was pared by 8 bases and J by 3 bases, with 14 bases between. This CDR3 contains 14 residues. CDR3 residues: CASHPLEGYNEQFF. In DNA, the CDR3 is TGTGCCAGCCATCCCCTGGAGGGCTACAATGAGCAGTTCTTC.

The DNA of the CDR3 is TGTGCCATCGGGGAAAGAGGGGGGTCTGAAGCTTTCTTT. This translates into CAIGERGGSEAFF. The genes are TRBV6-5 and TRBJ1-1; a possible D gene is TRBD1 (6 bases). CDR3 size: 13 residues. Per the germline V gene, CDR1 is MNHEY and CDR2 is SVGAGI. V lost 10 bases to trimming and J lost 6 bases, with 18 bases between them.

CDR3: CASSRDGDNQPQHF. For the CDR3, the DNA is TGCGCCAGCTCCCGGGACGGGGACAATCAGCCCCAGCATTTT. The chain uses TRBV5-1 and TRBJ1-5; tentative D call: TRBD1 (5 bases). The CDR3 has 14 residues. Germline V lookup: CDR1 SGHRS, CDR2 YFSETQ. Trimming took off 7 bases at V and 3 bases at J, with 14 bases between the two ends.

The genes are TRBV7-9 and TRBJ1-5; D is undetermined. Germline values: CDR1 SEHNR, CDR2 FQNEAQ (reference sequence). The CDR3 loop spans 14 amino acids. Trimming shortened V by 0 bases and J by 1 base, and 4 bases separated the two germline ends. The CDR3 DNA sequence: TGTGCCAGCAGCTTAGCCGGGAGCAATCAGCCCCAGCATTTT. This gives the protein CASSLAGSNQPQHF.

V and J are TRBV11-3 and TRBJ2-1; D uncertain. V was cut by 3 bases and J by 3 bases, with 6 bases left in between. Germline values: CDR1 SGHNT, CDR2 YENEEA. The CDR3 runs to 13 residues. CDR3: CASSFDLYNEQFF. For the CDR3, the DNA is TGTGCCAGCAGCTTTGACCTCTACAATGAGCAGTTCTTC. The variable domain in full, completed from reference TRBV11-3 and TRBJ2-1, reads EAGVVQSPRYKIIEKKQPVAFWCNPISGHNTLYWYLQNLGQGPELLIRYENEEAVDDSQLPKDRFSAERLKGVDSTLKIQPAELGDSAVYLCASSFDLYNEQFFGPGTRLTVL.

The CDR3 bases are TGTGCCAGCAGCTTGGAGGGTTCATACACCGGGGAGCTGTTTTTT. Its translation is CASSLEGSYTGELFF. This rearrangement joins TRBV5-4 to TRBJ2-2, with no clear D. The CDR3 is made up of 15 amino acids. Germline-derived CDR1 and CDR2 are SGHNT and YYREEE (reference sequence). Trimming left V 0 bases short and J 3 bases short, with 9 bases between. The full variable domain, with the rest looked up from reference TRBV5-4 and TRBJ2-2, is ETGVTQSPTHLIKTRGQQVTLRCSSQSGHNTVSWYQQALGQGPQFIFQYYREEENGRGNFPPRFSGLQFPNYSSELNVNALELDDSALYLCASSLEGSYTGELFFGEGSRLTVL.

The chain is built from TRBV7-9 and TRBJ1-2; D gene uncertain. V lost 0 bases, J lost 4 bases, and 6 bases lay in between. The CDR3 extends over 13 amino acids. The germline V gene has CDR1 SEHNR and CDR2 FQNEAQ (reference sequence). In DNA, the CDR3 is TGTGCCAGCAGCTTAGCCAGCTTCTATGGCTACACCTTC. It specifies CASSLASFYGYTF. The full variable domain, rest sourced from reference TRBV7-9 and TRBJ1-2, is DTGVSQNPRHKITKRGQNVTFRCDPISEHNRLYWYRQTLGQGPEFLTYFQNEAQLEKSRLLSDRFSAERPKGSFSTLEIQRTEQGDSAMYLCASSLASFYGYTFGSGTRLTVV.